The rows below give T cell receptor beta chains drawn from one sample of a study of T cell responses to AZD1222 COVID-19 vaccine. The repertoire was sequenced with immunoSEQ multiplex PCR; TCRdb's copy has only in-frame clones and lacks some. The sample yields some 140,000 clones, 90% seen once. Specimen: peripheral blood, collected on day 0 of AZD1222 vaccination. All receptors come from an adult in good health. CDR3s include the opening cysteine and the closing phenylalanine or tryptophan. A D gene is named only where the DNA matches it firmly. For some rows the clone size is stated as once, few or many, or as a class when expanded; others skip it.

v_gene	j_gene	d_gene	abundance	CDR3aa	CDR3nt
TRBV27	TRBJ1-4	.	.	CASKGQLGTTNEKLFF	TGTGCCAGCAAGGGTCAGTTGGGGACAACTAATGAAAAACTGTTTTTT
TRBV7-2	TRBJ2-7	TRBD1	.	CASSYGGQGRKIYEQYF	TGTGCCAGCAGCTACGGGGGACAGGGAAGGAAAATCTACGAGCAGTACTTC
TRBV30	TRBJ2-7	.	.	CAWSTGITYEQYF	TGTGCCTGGAGTACAGGGATAACCTACGAGCAGTACTTC
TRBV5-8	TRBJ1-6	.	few	CASSREVGTVYNSPLHF	TGTGCCAGCAGCAGAGAGGTGGGGACTGTCTATAATTCACCCCTCCACTTT
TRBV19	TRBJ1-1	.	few	CASTSYFQGNTEAFF	TGTGCCAGTACCTCCTACTTCCAAGGGAACACTGAAGCTTTCTTT
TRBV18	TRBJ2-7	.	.	CASSPGQPVSYEQYF	TGTGCCAGCTCACCGGGGCAGCCTGTGTCCTACGAGCAGTACTTC
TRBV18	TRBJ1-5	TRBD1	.	CASSPSGQRNQPQHF	TGTGCCAGCTCACCATCGGGACAGAGAAATCAGCCCCAGCATTTT
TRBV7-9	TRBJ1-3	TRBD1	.	CASSSDRGGNTIYF	TGTGCCAGCAGCTCCGACAGGGGCGGAAACACCATATATTTT
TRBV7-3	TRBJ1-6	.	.	CASSLTAGRSPLHF	TGTGCCAGCAGCTTAACGGCGGGACGATCACCCCTCCACTTT
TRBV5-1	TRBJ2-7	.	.	CASSLTYEQYF	TGCGCCAGCAGCTTGACTTACGAGCAGTACTTC
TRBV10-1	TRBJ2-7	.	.	CASSEKAGPPYEQYF	TGCGCCAGCAGTGAGAAGGCGGGCCCCCCGTACGAGCAGTACTTC
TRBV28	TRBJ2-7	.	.	CASSFAGTYEQYF	TGTGCCAGCAGTTTCGCAGGGACATACGAGCAGTACTTC
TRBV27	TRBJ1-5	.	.	CASSSSGAFLDQPQHF	TGTGCCAGCAGTTCCTCCGGGGCCTTTTTGGATCAGCCCCAGCATTTT
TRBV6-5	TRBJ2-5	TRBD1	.	CASSSHRGRGETQYF	TGTGCCAGCAGTTCACACAGGGGGCGAGGGGAGACCCAGTACTTC
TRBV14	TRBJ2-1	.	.	CASSYYNEQFF	TGTGCCAGCAGCTACTACAATGAGCAGTTCTTC
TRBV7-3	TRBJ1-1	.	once	CASSRIETTEAFF	TGTGCCAGCAGTCGAATTGAGACCACTGAAGCTTTCTTT
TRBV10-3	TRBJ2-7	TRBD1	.	CAIKRGQGPSEQYF	TGTGCCATCAAACGGGGACAGGGACCGTCCGAGCAGTACTTC
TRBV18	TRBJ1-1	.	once	CASSPHVLPSAMNTEAFF	TGTGCCAGCTCACCACACGTTCTCCCGTCAGCTATGAACACTGAAGCTTTCTTT
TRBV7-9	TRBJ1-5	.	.	CASSLDARGNQPQHF	TGTGCCAGCAGCTTAGATGCCAGAGGCAATCAGCCCCAGCATTTT
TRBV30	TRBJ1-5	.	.	CAWSKDSNQPQHF	TGTGCCTGGAGTAAGGACAGCAATCAGCCCCAGCATTTT
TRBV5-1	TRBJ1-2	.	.	CASSLGLYGYTF	TGCGCCAGCAGCCTTGGACTCTATGGCTACACCTTC
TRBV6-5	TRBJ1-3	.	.	CASSSVDGNTIYF	TGTGCCAGCAGCTCGGTTGACGGAAACACCATATATTTT
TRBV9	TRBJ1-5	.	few	CASSSSGGQPQHF	TGTGCCAGCAGCTCCAGCGGGGGTCAGCCCCAGCATTTT
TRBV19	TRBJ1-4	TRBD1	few	CASSLVTGTGSEKLFF	TGTGCCAGTAGTTTAGTAACTGGGACAGGGAGTGAAAAACTGTTTTTT
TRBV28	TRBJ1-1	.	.	CASSLLGPQEAFF	TGTGCCAGCAGTTTATTGGGACCTCAGGAAGCTTTCTTT